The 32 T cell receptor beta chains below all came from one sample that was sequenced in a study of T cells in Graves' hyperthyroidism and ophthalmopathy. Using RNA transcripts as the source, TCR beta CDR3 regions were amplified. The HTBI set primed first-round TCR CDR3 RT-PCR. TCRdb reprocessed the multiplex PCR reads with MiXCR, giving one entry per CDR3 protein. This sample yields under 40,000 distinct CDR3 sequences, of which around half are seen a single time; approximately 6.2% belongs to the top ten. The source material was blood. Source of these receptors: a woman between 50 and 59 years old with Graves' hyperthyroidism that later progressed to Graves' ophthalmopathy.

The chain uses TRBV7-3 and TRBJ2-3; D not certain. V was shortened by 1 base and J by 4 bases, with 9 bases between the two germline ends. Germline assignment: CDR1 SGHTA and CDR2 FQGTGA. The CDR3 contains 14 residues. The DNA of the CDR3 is TGTGCCAGCAGCTTAATAGGCCGCGCAGATACGCAGTATTTT. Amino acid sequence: CASSLIGRADTQYF. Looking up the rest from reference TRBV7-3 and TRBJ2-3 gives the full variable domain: GAGVSQTPSNKVTEKGKYVELRCDPISGHTALYWYRQSLGQGPEFLIYFQGTGAADDSGLPNDRFFAVRPEGSVSTLKIQRTERGDSAVYLCASSLIGRADTQYFGPGTRLTVL.

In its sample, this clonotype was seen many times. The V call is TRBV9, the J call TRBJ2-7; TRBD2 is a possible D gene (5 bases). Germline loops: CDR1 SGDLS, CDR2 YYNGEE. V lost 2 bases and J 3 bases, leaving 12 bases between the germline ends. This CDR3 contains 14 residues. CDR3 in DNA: TGTGCCAGCAGCGTTCAAACTAGTAGCTACGAGCAGTACTTC. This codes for CASSVQTSSYEQYF.

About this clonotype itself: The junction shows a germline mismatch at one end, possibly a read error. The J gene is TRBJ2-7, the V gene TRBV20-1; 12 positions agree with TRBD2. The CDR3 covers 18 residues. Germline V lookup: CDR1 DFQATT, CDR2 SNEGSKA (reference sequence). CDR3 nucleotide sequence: TGCAGCGCTAGAGATTCTGGCCGCCGACTAGCGGGAGTGTACGAGCAGTACTTC. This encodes CSARDSGRRLAGVYEQYF.

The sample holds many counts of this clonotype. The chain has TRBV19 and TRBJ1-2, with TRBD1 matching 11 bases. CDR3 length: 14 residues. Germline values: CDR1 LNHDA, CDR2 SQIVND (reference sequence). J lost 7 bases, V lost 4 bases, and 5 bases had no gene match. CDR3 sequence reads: CASSTDRGLSGYTF. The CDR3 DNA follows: TGTGCCAGTAGTACGGACAGGGGGCTGAGTGGCTACACCTTC.

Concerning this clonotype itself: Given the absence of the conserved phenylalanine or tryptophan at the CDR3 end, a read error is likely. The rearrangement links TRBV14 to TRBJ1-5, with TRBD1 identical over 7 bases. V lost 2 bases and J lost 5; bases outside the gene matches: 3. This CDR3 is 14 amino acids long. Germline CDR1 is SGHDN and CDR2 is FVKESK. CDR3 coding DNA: TGTGCCAGCAGCCAACGGACAGGAGATCAGCCCCAGCATTAT. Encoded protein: CASSQRTGDQPQHY.

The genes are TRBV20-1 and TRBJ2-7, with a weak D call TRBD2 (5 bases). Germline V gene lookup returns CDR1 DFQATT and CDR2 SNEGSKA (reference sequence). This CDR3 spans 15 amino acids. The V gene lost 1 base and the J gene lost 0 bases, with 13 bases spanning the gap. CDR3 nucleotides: TGCAGTGCTAGAGGACCAGCGGTTAGCTCCTACGAGCAGTACTTC. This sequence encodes CSARGPAVSSYEQYF.

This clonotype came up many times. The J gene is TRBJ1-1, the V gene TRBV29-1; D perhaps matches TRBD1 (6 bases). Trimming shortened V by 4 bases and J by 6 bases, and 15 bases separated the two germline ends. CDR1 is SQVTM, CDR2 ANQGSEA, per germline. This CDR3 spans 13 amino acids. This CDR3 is CSVVSQGVAEAFF. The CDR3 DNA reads TGCAGCGTTGTTTCACAGGGTGTAGCTGAAGCTTTCTTT.

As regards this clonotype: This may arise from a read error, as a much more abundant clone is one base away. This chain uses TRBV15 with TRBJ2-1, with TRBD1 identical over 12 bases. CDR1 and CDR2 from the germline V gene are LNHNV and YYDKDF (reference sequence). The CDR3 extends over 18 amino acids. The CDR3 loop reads CATSEGTGGGPRYNEQSF. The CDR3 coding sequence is TGTGCCACCAGCGAAGGGACAGGGGGCGGCCCCCGCTACAATGAGCAGTCCTTC. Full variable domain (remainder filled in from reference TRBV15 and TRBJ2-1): DAMVIQNPRYQVTQFGKPVTLSCSQTLNHNVMYWYQQKSSQAPKLLFHYYDKDFNNEADTPDNFQSRRPNTSFCFLDIRSPGLGDTAMYLCATSEGTGGGPRYNEQSFGPGTRLTVL.

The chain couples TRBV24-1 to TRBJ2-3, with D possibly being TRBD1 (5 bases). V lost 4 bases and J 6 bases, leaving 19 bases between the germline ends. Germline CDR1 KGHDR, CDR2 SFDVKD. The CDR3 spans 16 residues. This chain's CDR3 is CATSDSRVRLMDTQYF. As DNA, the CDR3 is TGTGCCACCAGTGACTCCAGGGTACGTTTGATGGATACGCAGTATTTT.

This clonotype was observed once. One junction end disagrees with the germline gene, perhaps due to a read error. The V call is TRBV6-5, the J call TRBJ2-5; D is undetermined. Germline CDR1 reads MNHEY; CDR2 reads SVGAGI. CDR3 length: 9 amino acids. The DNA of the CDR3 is TGCGCCAGCAGTGAGTCCCAGTACTTC. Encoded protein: CASSESQYF.

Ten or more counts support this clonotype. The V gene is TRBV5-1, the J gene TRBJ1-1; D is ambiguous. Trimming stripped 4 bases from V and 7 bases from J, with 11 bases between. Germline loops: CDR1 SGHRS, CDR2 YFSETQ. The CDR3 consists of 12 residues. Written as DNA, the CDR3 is TGCGCCAGCAGCCTAAACGAGAATGAAGCTTTCTTT. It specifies CASSLNENEAFF. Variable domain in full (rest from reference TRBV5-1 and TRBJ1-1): KAGVTQTPRYLIKTRGQQVTLSCSPISGHRSVSWYQQTPGQGLQFLFEYFSETQRNKGNFPGRFSGRQFSNSRSEMNVSTLELGDSALYLCASSLNENEAFFGQGTRLTVV.

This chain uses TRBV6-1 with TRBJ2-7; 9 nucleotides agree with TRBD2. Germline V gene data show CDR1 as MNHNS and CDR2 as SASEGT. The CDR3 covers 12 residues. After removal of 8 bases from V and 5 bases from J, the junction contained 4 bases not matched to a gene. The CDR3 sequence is CASAGGFDEQYF. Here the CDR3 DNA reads TGTGCCAGCGCGGGAGGGTTCGACGAGCAGTACTTC.

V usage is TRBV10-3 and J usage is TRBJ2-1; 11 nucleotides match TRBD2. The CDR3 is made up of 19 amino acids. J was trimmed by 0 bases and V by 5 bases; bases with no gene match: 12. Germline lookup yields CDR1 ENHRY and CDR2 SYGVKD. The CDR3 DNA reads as TGTGCCATCAGTACGGGGCTAGCGGGAGGATCTCACTCCTACAATGAGCAGTTCTTC. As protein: CAISTGLAGGSHSYNEQFF.

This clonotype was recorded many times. The CDR3 DNA is TGTGCCACCAGCAGTCCGGGCGGGGGCGCTAGCACAGATACGCAGTATTTT. It is translated as CATSSPGGGASTDTQYF. The rearrangement uses TRBV15 and TRBJ2-3; maybe TRBD2 (7 bases). Germline loops: CDR1 LNHNV, CDR2 YYDKDF (reference sequence). This CDR3 is 17 amino acids long. V gave up 3 bases and J gave up 0 bases, with 16 bases separating them.

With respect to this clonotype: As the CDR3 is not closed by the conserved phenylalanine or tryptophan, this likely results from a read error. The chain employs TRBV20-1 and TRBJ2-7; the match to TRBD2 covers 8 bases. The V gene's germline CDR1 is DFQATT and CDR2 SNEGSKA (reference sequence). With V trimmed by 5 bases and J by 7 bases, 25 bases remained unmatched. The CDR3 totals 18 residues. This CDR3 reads CSAGSPDSGISNGREQYL. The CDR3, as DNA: TGCAGTGCTGGTTCTCCGGATAGCGGGATTTCTAATGGGCGGGAGCAGTACCTC.

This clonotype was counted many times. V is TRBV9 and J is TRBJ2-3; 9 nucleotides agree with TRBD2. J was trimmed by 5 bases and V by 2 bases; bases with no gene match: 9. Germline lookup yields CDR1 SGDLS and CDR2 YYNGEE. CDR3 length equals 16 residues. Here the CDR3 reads CASSVFSSGILDTQYF. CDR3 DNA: TGTGCCAGCAGCGTCTTCTCTAGCGGGATCTTAGATACGCAGTATTTT.

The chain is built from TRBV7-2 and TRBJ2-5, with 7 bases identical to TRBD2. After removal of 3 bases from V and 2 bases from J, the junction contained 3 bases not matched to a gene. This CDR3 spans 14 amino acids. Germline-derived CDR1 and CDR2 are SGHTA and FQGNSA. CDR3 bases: TGTGCCAGCAGCTTCGGACTAGGGCAAGAGACCCAGTACTTC. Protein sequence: CASSFGLGQETQYF. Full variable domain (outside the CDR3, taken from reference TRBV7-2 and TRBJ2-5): GAGVSQSPSNKVTEKGKDVELRCDPISGHTALYWYRQSLGQGLEFLIYFQGNSAPDKSGLPSDRFSAERTGGSVSTLTIQRTQQEDSAVYLCASSFGLGQETQYFGPGTRLLVL.

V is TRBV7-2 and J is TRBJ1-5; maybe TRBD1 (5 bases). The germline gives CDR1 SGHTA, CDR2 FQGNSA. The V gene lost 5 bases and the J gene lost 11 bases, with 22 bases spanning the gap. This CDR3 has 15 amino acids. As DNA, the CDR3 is TGTGCCAGCAGCGACAGACTAGCGGGCCAAGAGACCCAGCATTTT. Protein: CASSDRLAGQETQHF.

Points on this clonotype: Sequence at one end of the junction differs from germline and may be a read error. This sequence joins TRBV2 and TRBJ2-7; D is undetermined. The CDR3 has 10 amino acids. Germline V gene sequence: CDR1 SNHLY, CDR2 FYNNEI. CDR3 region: CASSEEAQYF. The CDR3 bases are TGTGCCAGCAGTGAAGAGGCCCAGTACTTT.

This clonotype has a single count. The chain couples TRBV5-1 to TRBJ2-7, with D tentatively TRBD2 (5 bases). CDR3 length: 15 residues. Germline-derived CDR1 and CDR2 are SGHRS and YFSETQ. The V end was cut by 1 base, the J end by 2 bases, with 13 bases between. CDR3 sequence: CASSLSVGEPYEQYF. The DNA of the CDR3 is TGCGCCAGCAGCTTGAGTGTGGGAGAGCCCTACGAGCAGTACTTC.

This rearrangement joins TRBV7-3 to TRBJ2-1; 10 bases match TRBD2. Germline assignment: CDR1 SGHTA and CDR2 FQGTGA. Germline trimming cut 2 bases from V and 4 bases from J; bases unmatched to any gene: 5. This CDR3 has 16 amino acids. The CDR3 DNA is TGTGCCAGCAGCTTATACACTAGCGGGAATTACAATGAGCAGTTCTTC. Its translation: CASSLYTSGNYNEQFF. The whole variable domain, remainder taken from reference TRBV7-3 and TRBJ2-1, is GAGVSQTPSNKVTEKGKYVELRCDPISGHTALYWYRQSLGQGPEFLIYFQGTGAADDSGLPNDRFFAVRPEGSVSTLKIQRTERGDSAVYLCASSLYTSGNYNEQFFGPGTRLTVL.

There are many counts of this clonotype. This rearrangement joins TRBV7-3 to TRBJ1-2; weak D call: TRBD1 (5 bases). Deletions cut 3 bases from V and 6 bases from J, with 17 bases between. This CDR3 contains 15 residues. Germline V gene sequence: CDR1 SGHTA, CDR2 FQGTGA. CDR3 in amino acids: CASSFRDVVPNGYTF. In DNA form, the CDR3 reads TGTGCCAGCAGCTTCCGGGACGTCGTCCCCAATGGCTACACCTTC.

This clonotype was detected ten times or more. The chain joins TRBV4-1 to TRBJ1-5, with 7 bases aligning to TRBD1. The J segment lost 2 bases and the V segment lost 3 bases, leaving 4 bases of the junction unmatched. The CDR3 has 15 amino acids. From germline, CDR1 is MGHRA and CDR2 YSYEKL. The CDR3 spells CASSHPGGGNQPQHF. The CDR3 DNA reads TGCGCCAGCAGCCATCCAGGGGGAGGCAATCAGCCCCAGCATTTT.

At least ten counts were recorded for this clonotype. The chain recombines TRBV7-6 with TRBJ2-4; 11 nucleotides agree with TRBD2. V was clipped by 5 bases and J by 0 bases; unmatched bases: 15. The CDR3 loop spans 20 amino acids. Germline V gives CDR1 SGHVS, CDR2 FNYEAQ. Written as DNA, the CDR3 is TGTGCCAGCAGCGCGCAAAGGGGACTAGCGGAAGCCCTAGCCAAAAACATTCAGTACTTC. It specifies CASSAQRGLAEALAKNIQYF.

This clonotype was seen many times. CDR3 sequence: CSARDGRDNEKLFF. CDR3 DNA: TGCAGTGCTAGAGATGGCAGAGATAATGAAAAACTGTTTTTT. V gene TRBV20-1 combines with J gene TRBJ1-4; D is unclear. The CDR3 is made up of 14 amino acids. Trimming took off 0 bases at V and 4 bases at J, with 9 bases between the two ends. Germline loops: CDR1 DFQATT, CDR2 SNEGSKA (reference sequence).

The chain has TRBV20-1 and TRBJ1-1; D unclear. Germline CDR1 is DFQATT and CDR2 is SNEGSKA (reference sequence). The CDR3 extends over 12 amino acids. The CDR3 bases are TGCAGCGGGCGGCGACTTAGCACTGAAGCTTTCTTT. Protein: CSGRRLSTEAFF.

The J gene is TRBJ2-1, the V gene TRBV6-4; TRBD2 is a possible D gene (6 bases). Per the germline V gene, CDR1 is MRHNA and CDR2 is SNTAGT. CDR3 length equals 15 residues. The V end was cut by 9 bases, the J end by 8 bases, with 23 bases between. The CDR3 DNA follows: TGTGCCAGTAGAGCCCAGGAGGGTCCGGGTCATGAGCAGTTCTTC. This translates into CASRAQEGPGHEQFF.

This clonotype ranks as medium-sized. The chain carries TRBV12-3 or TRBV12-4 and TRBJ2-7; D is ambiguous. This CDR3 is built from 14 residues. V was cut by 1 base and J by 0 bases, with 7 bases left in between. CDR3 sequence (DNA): TGTGCCAGCAGTTTAGGAGCAAGCTCCTACGAGCAGTACTTC. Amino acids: CASSLGASSYEQYF.

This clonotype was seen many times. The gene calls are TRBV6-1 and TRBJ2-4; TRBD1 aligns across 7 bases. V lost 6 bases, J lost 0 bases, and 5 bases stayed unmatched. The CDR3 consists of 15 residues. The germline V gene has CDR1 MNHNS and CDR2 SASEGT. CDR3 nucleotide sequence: TGTGCCAGCAGCGGGACAGATATAGCCAAAAACATTCAGTACTTC. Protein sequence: CASSGTDIAKNIQYF.

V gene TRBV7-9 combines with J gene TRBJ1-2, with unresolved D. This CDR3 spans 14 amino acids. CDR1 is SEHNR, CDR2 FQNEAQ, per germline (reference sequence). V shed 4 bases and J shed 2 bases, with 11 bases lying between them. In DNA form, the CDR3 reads TGTGCCAGCAGCTCTAATGGGGAGAACTATGGCTACACCTTC. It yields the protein CASSSNGENYGYTF.

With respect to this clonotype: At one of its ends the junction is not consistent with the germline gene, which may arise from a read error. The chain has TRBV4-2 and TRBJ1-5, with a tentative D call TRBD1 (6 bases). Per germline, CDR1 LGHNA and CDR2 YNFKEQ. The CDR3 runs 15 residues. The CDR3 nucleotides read TGTGCCAGCAGCCAGGTACAGGGCGGCAATCGGCCCCAGCATTTT. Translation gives CASSQVQGGNRPQHF.

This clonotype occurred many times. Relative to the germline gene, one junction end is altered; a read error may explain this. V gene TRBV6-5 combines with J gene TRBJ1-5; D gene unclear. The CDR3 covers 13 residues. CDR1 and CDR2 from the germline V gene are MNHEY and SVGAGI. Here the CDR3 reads CASSPGLKQPPHF. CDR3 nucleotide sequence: TGTGCCAGCAGCCCGGGCCTTAAACAGCCCCCGCATTTT.